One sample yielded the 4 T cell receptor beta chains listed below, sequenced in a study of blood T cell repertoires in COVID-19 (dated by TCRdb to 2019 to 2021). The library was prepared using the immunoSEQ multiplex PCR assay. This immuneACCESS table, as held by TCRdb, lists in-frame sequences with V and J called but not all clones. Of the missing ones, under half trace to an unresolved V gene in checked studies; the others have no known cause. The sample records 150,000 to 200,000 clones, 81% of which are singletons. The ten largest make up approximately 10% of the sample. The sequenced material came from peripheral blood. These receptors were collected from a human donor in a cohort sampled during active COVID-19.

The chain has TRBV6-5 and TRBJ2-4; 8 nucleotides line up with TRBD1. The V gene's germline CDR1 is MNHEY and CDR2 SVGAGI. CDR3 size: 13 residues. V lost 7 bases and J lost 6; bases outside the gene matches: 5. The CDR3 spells CASTETGVNIQYF. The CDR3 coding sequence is TGTGCCAGCACAGAGACAGGGGTAAACATTCAGTACTTC.

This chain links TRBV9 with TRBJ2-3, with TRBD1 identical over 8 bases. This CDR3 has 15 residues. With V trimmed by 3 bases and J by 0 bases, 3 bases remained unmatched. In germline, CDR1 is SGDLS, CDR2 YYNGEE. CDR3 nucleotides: TGTGCCAGCAGCGCAGGGACAGGAAGCACAGATACGCAGTATTTT. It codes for CASSAGTGSTDTQYF.

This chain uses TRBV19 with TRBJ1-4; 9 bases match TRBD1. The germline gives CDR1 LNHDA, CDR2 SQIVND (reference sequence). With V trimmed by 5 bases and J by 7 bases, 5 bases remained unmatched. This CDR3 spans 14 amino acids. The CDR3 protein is CASSSTGGFEKLFF. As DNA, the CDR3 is TGTGCCAGTAGTTCGACAGGGGGATTTGAAAAACTGTTTTTT.

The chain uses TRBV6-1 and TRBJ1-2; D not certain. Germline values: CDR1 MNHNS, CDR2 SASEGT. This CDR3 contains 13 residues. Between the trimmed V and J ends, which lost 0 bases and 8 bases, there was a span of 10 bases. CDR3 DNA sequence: TGTGCCAGCAGTGAAGCGCGGGGAAGCGGCTACACCTTC. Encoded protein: CASSEARGSGYTF.